The 8 T cell receptor beta chains presented below share a single source sample, sequenced in a study of T cells after yellow fever vaccination. TCRdb processed the 5' RACE reads anew with MiXCR; each CDR3 protein has one entry. Among some 80,000 distinct CDR3 sequences listed, 13% were seen once. The input for sequencing was CD8+ T cells not binding an NS4B(214-222) dextramer, sorted from PBMCs, taken more than 20 days after the first yellow fever vaccination. The receptors were gathered from a man between 18 and 35 years old who received the YFV17D yellow fever vaccine.

This clonotype was seen many times. The chain recombines TRBV29-1 with TRBJ2-2; 10 nucleotides match TRBD1. The germline V gene has CDR1 SQVTM and CDR2 ANQGSEA. The trim removed 2 bases at V and 3 bases at J, leaving 6 bases unmatched. This CDR3 region has 16 residues. CDR3 DNA sequence: TGCAGCGTTGAATGGGGACAGGGGACGGACACCGGGGAGCTGTTTTTT. Amino acid sequence: CSVEWGQGTDTGELFF.

This chain joins TRBV7-9 and TRBJ2-7; D gene unclear. The V end was cut by 6 bases, the J end by 3 bases, with 15 bases between. Germline CDR1 and CDR2: SEHNR and FQNEAQ (reference sequence). This CDR3 spans 14 amino acids. CDR3 sequence reads: CASSRRKDGYEQYF. The DNA for the CDR3 is TGTGCCAGCAGTCGCCGAAAGGACGGCTACGAGCAGTACTTC.

This clonotype was counted between two and nine times. The gene calls are TRBV7-3 and TRBJ2-1; D remains unclear. The length of the CDR3 is 13 residues. The V end was cut by 6 bases, the J end by 9 bases, with 15 bases between. CDR1 and CDR2 from the germline V gene are SGHTA and FQGTGA. CDR3 sequence: CASSSTTDVEQFF. In DNA form, the CDR3 reads TGTGCCAGCAGTTCAACCACGGACGTTGAGCAGTTCTTC.

This chain connects TRBV12-3 or TRBV12-4 to TRBJ1-2; tentative D call: TRBD1 (6 bases). Trimming left V 2 bases short and J 4 bases short, with 14 bases between. The CDR3 runs to 15 residues. The CDR3 DNA sequence: TGTGCCAGCAGTTTACAGGACAGAGTCTTCTATGGCTACACCTTC. Translated, it gives CASSLQDRVFYGYTF.

The V and J genes are TRBV5-4 and TRBJ2-5; D possibly uses TRBD1 or TRBD2 (6 bases each). The V gene lost 0 bases and the J gene lost 6 bases, with 12 bases spanning the gap. Germline V CDR1 and CDR2: SGHNT, YYREEE (reference sequence). This CDR3 is 14 amino acids long. The CDR3 loop is CASSLGQGRKTQYF. Written as DNA, the CDR3 is TGTGCCAGCAGCTTGGGCCAGGGGAGGAAGACCCAGTACTTC.

This chain uses TRBV20-1 with TRBJ1-5, with TRBD1 matching over 8 bases. This CDR3 spans 15 amino acids. V trimming: 3 bases; J trimming: 3 bases; junction bases outside the gene matches: 7. Per the germline V gene, CDR1 is DFQATT and CDR2 is SNEGSKA (reference sequence). CDR3 nucleotides: TGCAGTGCTAGTGACAGGGGCCCTTACAATCAGCCCCAGCATTTT. This gives the protein CSASDRGPYNQPQHF.

This clonotype was detected a few times. The chain links TRBV20-1 to TRBJ2-7, with D uncertain. Germline V gene sequence: CDR1 DFQATT, CDR2 SNEGSKA (reference sequence). This CDR3 spans 14 amino acids. The germline V and J ends were trimmed by 5 bases and 2 bases, with 16 bases remaining between them. The CDR3 region is CSAETGSETYEQYV. Written as DNA, the CDR3 is TGCAGTGCTGAGACCGGGTCCGAAACCTACGAGCAGTACGTC.

This clonotype was counted at least ten times. The rearrangement joins TRBV27 to TRBJ2-7; possible D gene TRBD1, 6 bases. V shed 3 bases and J shed 6 bases, with 24 bases lying between them. CDR3 length equals 17 residues. Germline lookup yields CDR1 MNHEY and CDR2 SMNVEV (reference sequence). The CDR3 coding sequence is TGTGCCAGCAGTTTGTCAGGGGAGTGGGCTAGTTCCGGCGAGCAGTACTTC. Translation gives CASSLSGEWASSGEQYF.